This T cell receptor (beta chain) was sequenced in a study of cytomegalovirus exposure and HLA in healthy donors. Germline V gene data show CDR1 as SGHTA and CDR2 as FQGTGA. The V segment lost 2 bases and the J segment 2 bases; nucleotides outside the gene matches: 3. This CDR3 has 16 residues. Concerning this clone itself: Its antigen remains unidentified.

The PCR was carried out with 60 Vbeta primers and 13 Jbeta primers. The method was immunoSEQ multiplex PCR; TCRdb's version includes in-frame clones alone and lacks a portion of them. This table holds approximately 170,000 clones, roughly 75% found once. General observations from the study: Follow-up analysis later connected one missense variant in DCLRE1C with trimming of TCR beta V- and J-genes. HLA alleles showed associations with some 17,000 TCR beta sequences in a later analysis, at a 0.05 false discovery rate. Per a prior analysis, the majority of TCR beta V segments were productive roughly 87% or roughly 30% of the time.

The V call is TRBV7-3, the J call TRBJ2-5, with 12 bases identical to TRBD2. Source material: PBMCs. The receptor was isolated from a man younger than 45 in good health and CMV-seropositive. CDR3 protein: CASSLSLAGGQETQYF. The DNA for the CDR3 is TGTGCCAGCAGCTTATCGCTAGCGGGGGGGCAAGAGACCCAGTACTTC.